This TCR beta chain was identified during a study of shared clonotypes between healthy human individuals. The study, taken as a whole, reports: Naive CD4 clonotypes were shared across a handful of donors at about 5.2%. Naive subsets generally exceeded memory subsets in estimated richness.

About this clone: The antigen remains undetermined.

The DNA input per sorted-subset replicate PCR was 150 to 200 ng, corresponding to some 27,000 T cell genomes. Profiling relied on immunoSEQ multiplex PCR, and the TCRdb table lists in-frame clones only, not all of them. The repertoire holds a few hundred thousand clones, with about 65% as singletons. The V end was cut by 2 bases, the J end by 6 bases, with 5 bases between. Per germline, CDR1 MDHEN and CDR2 SYDVKM. This CDR3 spans 12 amino acids. The investigators split CD4+ cells into a CD45RA+ naive subset and a CD45RA-negative memory subset. The V and J genes are TRBV28 and TRBJ1-5; the D is unclear. The sequencing input was memory CD4+ T cells sorted from blood. Sample subset: CD45RA-negative fraction. The sequence derives from a man aged 25 to 40 in good health. The CDR3 DNA follows: TGTGCCAGCAGTTTAACCGGTCAGCCCCAGCATTTT. This gives the protein CASSLTGQPQHF.